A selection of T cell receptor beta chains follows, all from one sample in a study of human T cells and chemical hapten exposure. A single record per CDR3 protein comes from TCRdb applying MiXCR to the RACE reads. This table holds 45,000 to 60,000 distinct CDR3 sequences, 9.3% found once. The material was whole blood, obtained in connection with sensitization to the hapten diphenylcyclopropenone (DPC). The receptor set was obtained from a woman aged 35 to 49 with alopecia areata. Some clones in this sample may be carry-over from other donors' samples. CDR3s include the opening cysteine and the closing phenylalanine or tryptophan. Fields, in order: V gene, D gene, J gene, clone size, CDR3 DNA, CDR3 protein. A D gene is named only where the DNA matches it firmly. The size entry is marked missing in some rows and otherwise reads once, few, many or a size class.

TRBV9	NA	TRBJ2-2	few	TGTGCCAGCAGCGTCCCCGGGGAGCTGTTTTTT	CASSVPGELFF
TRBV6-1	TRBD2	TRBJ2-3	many	TGTGCCAGCAGTCACGCGGGGGAAGATACGCAGTATTTT	CASSHAGEDTQYF
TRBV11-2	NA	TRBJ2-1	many	TGTGCCAGCAGCTCGTTGGACAGCTCCTACAATGAGCAGTTCTTC	CASSSLDSSYNEQFF
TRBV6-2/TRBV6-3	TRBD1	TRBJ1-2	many	TGTGCCAGCAGTTACTCGCGGGACAGGGGGCTGAGTGGCTACACCTTC	CASSYSRDRGLSGYTF
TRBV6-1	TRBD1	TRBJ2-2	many	TGTGCCAGCAGAGGGGGCGACGACACCGGGGAGCTGTTTTTT	CASRGGDDTGELFF
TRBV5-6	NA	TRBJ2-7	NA	TGTGCCAGCAGCCAGGGCGTTCAGGGGAACTACGAGCAGTACTTC	CASSQGVQGNYEQYF
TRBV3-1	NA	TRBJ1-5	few	TGTGCCAGCAGCCTTTCCAGGGAGAATCAGCCCCAGCATTTT	CASSLSRENQPQHF
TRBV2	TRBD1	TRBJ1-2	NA	TGTGCCAGCAGCGCGGGACAGTATGGCTACACCTTC	CASSAGQYGYTF
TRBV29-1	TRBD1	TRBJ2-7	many	TGCAGCGTCGGACGGACAGGGTCTGCCTACGAGCAGTACTTC	CSVGRTGSAYEQYF
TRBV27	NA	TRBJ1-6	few	TGTGCCGCCCGTAGGGGCTCCTATAATTCACCCCTCCACTTT	CAARRGSYNSPLHF
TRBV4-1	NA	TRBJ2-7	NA	TGCGCCAGCAGCCAAGTCCCGGCCTACGAGCAGTACTTC	CASSQVPAYEQYF
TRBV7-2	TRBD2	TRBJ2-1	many	TGTGCCAGCAGCTCTCGACTAGCGGGGGGCCAGAATGAGCAGTTCTTC	CASSSRLAGGQNEQFF
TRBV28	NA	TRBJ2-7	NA	TGTGCCAGCAGTTTTGGGGGAGTCGTTTACGAGCAGTACTTC	CASSFGGVVYEQYF
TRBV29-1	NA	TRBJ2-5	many	TGCAGCGTTGAAGTACTGGAGACCCAGTACTTC	CSVEVLETQYF
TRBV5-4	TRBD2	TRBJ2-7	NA	TGTGCCAGCAGTCCGGGACTAGCGGGGGGGCGGTCGTCTGGCGAGCAGTACTTC	CASSPGLAGGRSSGEQYF
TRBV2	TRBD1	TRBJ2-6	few	TGTGCCAGCAGGGGGACAGGGTCTGGGGCCAACGTCCTGACTTTC	CASRGTGSGANVLTF
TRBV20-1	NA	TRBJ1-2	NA	TGCAGTGCCAGGACCCGCCGTGATGGCTACACCTTC	CSARTRRDGYTF
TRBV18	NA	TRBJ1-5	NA	TGTGCCAGCTCACCTTCGACAACCGATCAGCCCCAGCATTTT	CASSPSTTDQPQHF
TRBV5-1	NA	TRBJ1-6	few	TGCGCCAGCAGCTTGGAGAACCCGAGACGGACGAGAAATTCACCCCTCCACTTT	CASSLENPRRTRNSPLHF
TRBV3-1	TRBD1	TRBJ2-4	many	TGTGCCAGCAGCCTTCGACAGGGGGGGAACATTCAGTACTTC	CASSLRQGGNIQYF
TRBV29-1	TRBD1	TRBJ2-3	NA	TGCAGCGTACAGGGGAGTGGGTCAGATACGCAGTATTTT	CSVQGSGSDTQYF
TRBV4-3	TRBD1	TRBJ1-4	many	TGCGCCAGCAGCCAAGAACAGGGGATTAGTGATGAAAAACTGTTTTTT	CASSQEQGISDEKLFF
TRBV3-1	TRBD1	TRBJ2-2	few	TGTGCCAGCAGCCAAGATCTGGACAGGGGGCTTCGGACCGGGGAGCTGTTTTTT	CASSQDLDRGLRTGELFF
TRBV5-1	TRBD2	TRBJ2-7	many	TGCGCCAGCAGAAGGGGACTAGCTTTGGGTGAGCAGTACTTC	CASRRGLALGEQYF
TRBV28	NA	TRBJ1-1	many	TGTGCCAGCAGTTGGGAGGGGACTGAAGCTTTCTTT	CASSWEGTEAFF
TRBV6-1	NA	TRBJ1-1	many	TGTGCCAGCAGAAGGGGAGATGAAGCTTTCTTT	CASRRGDEAFF